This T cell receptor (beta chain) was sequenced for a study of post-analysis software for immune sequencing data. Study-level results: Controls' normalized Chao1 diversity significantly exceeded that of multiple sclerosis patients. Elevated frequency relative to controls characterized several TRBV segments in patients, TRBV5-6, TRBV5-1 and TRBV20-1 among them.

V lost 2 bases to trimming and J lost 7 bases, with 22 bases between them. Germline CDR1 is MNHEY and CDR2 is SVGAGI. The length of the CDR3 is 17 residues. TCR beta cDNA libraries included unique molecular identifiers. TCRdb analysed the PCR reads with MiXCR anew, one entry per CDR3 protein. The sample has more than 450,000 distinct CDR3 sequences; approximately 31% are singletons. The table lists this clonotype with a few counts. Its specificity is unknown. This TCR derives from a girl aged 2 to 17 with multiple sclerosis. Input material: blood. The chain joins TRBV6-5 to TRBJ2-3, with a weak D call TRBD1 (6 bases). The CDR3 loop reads CASSYRQQGLRVNTQYF. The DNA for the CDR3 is TGTGCCAGCAGTTACAGGCAACAGGGTTTAAGGGTAAATACGCAGTATTTT.